This T cell receptor (beta chain) was retrieved from a study of cytomegalovirus exposure and HLA in healthy donors. As regards this clone: Its antigen is unidentified.

Findings and limits, study-wide: Later findings reportedly placed an Asian-associated ancestry cluster below the roughly 700-donor mean for N-insertions. Presence/absence comparisons presumed near-even sequencing depth among donors. Rare TCR sequences predominated, though certain public TCRs were found in many donors. Several of the most significant clusters were apparently associated with common viral pathogens in a later analysis.

Germline CDR1 reads SGDLS; CDR2 reads YYNGEE. Trimming pared 1 base from V and 9 bases from J, leaving 17 bases between. The CDR3 has 15 residues. In the PCR, 60 Vbeta and 13 Jbeta primers were used. Assay: immunoSEQ multiplex PCR; the TCRdb copy retains only in-frame clones and omits some. This table holds 95,000 to 110,000 clones, 66% found once. The sample was PBMCs. This clonotype was sampled from a woman aged 50 to 60 in good health and CMV-seronegative. The chain employs TRBV9 and TRBJ2-1; D might be TRBD2 (5 bases). CDR3 amino acids: CASSVRSDSRGEQFF. The CDR3 nucleotides are TGTGCCAGCAGCGTACGATCGGACTCACGGGGTGAGCAGTTCTTC. The full variable domain, in which reference TRBV9 and TRBJ2-1 provide the parts outside the CDR3, is DSGVTQTPKHLITATGQRVTLRCSPRSGDLSVYWYQQSLDQGLQFLIQYYNGEERAKGNILERFSAQQFPDLHSELNLSSLELGDSALYFCASSVRSDSRGEQFFGPGTRLTVL.